This TCR beta chain was captured by sequencing in a study of cytomegalovirus exposure and HLA in healthy donors. For the study at large: According to later analysis, the same platform produced the approximately 120 validation and 600 to 800 first-cohort repertoires. Whole-study results and caveats: Cytomegalovirus association was listed for about 170 TCR beta chains. In a later analysis, first-cohort TCR clusters were found to tend to co-occur in the approximately 120 validation repertoires.

Libraries were prepared by immunoSEQ multiplex PCR; TCRdb keeps only in-frame clonotypes and omits some of them. This sample yields under 200,000 clones, of which approximately 86% are seen a single time; approximately 2.2% belongs to the top ten. In the case of this clone: Its antigen is not identified.

Trimming stripped 4 bases from V and 7 bases from J, with 11 bases between. This CDR3 is built from 13 residues. Germline values: CDR1 LNHDA, CDR2 SQIVND (reference sequence). The chain joins TRBV19 to TRBJ1-5; D gene uncertain. The receptor comes from a young woman in good health and CMV-seronegative. Sequencing used PBMCs. The CDR3 DNA reads as TGTGCCAGTAGTAGAAGGGCGGGACAGCCCCAGCATTTT. Amino acid sequence: CASSRRAGQPQHF.